This TCR beta chain was profiled in a study of cytomegalovirus exposure and HLA in healthy donors. A note on this clone: Its antigen is not known.

Use of 60 Vbeta and 13 Jbeta primers characterized the PCR. Using immunoSEQ multiplex PCR, the repertoire was profiled, and TCRdb retains in-frame clones only, with some absent. The repertoire holds tens of thousands of clones, with roughly 70% as singletons. Broader study findings: In a later analysis, HLA-C alleles had the fewest associated TCRs, DRB1 alleles the most.

CDR3 length equals 15 residues. Per germline, CDR1 MGHRA and CDR2 YSYEKL. Trimming pared 2 bases from V and 4 bases from J, leaving 12 bases between. The sequence was collected from a man between 60 and 75 years old in good health and CMV-seropositive. The chain is built from TRBV4-1 and TRBJ1-5, with D uncertain. Sequenced: PBMCs. CDR3 nucleotides: TGCGCCAGCAGCCAAATAGGACGGGGAAATCAGCCCCAGCATTTT. As protein: CASSQIGRGNQPQHF.